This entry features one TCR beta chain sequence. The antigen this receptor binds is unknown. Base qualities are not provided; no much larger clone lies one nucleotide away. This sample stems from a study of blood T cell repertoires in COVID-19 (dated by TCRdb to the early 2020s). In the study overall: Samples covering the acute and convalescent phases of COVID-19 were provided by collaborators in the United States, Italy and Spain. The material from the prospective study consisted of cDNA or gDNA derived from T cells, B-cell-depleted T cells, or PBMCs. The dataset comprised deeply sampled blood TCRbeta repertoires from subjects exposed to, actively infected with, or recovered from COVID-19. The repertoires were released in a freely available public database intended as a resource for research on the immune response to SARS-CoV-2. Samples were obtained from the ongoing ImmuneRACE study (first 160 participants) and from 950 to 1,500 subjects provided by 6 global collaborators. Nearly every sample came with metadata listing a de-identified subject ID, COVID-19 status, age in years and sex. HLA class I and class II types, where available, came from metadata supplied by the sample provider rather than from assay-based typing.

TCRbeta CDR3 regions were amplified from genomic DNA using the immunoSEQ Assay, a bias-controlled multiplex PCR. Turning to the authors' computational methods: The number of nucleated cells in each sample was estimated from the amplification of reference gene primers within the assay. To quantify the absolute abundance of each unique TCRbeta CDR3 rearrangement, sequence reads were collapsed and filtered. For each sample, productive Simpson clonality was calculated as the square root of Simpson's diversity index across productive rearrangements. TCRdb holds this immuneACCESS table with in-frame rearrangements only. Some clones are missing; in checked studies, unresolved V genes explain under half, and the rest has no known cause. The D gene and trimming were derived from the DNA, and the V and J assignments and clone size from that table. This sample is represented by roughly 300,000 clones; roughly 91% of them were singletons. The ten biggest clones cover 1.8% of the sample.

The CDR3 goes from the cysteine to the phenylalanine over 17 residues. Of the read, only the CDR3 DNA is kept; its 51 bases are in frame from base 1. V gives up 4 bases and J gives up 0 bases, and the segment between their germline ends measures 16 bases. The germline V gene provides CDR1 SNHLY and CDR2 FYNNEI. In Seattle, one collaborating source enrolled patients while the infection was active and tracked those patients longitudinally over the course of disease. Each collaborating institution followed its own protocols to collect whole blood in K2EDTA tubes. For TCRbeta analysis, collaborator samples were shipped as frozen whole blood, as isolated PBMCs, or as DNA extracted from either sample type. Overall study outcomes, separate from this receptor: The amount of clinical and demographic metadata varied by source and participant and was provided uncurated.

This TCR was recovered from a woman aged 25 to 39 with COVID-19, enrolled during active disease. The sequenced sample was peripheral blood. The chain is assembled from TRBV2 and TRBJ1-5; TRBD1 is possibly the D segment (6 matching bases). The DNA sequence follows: TGTGCCAGCAGTGTCTTCTCAGCAGGGGTTAGCAATCAGCCCCAGCATTTT. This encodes CASSVFSAGVSNQPQHF.